This TCR beta chain comes out of a study of blood T cell repertoires in COVID-19 (dated by TCRdb to 2018 to 2020). Broadly, across the study: Samples from collaborators originated in the United States, Italy and Spain and spanned both the acute and convalescent phases of COVID-19. The material from the prospective study consisted of cDNA or gDNA derived from T cells, B-cell-depleted T cells, or PBMCs. Subjects who had been exposed to COVID-19, were actively infected with it, or had recovered from it provided the deeply sampled blood TCRbeta repertoires that made up the dataset. The repertoires were released in a freely available public database meant as a resource for research on the immune response to SARS-CoV-2. The samples were drawn from the first 160 participants of the ongoing ImmuneRACE study and from 950 to 1,500 subjects provided by 6 global collaborators. The sample metadata nearly always contained a de-identified subject ID, COVID-19 status, age in years and sex. Where HLA class I and class II types were available, the types were taken from metadata supplied by the sample provider, not from assay-based typing.

As to this clone: The target of this receptor is not known. No base qualities exist here, and no much larger clone lies one base off it.

The immunoSEQ Assay, a bias-controlled multiplex PCR, was used to amplify TCRbeta CDR3 regions from genomic DNA. Per the original workflow: The number of nucleated cells in each sample was estimated by amplification of reference gene primers within the assay. Sequence reads were collapsed and filtered to measure the absolute abundance of every unique TCRbeta CDR3 rearrangement. For each sample, productive Simpson clonality was calculated by taking the square root of Simpson's diversity index across productive rearrangements. The clones in this table, taken by TCRdb from immuneACCESS, are in-frame only. Not every clone is retained; where verified, under half of the shortfall comes from an unresolved V gene, and the cause of the rest is unknown. The V and J calls and clone size are taken from that table; D and trimming were inferred from the DNA. Recorded for this sample are under 95,000 clones; approximately 90% of them occurred a single time. Together, the top ten hold 2% to 3% of the sample.

At one collaborating source in Seattle, patients were enrolled during active infection and were followed longitudinally through the course of disease. Whole blood was collected in K2EDTA tubes by collaborating institutions according to the institutions' own protocols. For TCRbeta analysis, collaborators shipped samples in one of three forms: frozen whole blood, isolated PBMCs, or DNA extracted from either of those sample types. CDR1 MDHEN and CDR2 SYDVKM were looked up in the germline V gene. There are 13 amino acids in the CDR3, from cysteine to phenylalanine inclusive. This entry keeps only the CDR3 DNA: 39 bases, framed from base 1. V and J are truncated by 2 bases and 1 base respectively, leaving an intervening sequence of 5 bases. The research as a whole found: How much clinical and demographic metadata was included differed by source and by participant, and the metadata was provided uncurated.

Recombination joined TRBV28 with TRBJ2-5, with the D gene not clear enough to name. The origin of this receptor is a middle-aged man with COVID-19, enrolled during active disease. Source material: peripheral blood. The base sequence is TGTGCCAGCAGTTTACCCGGCCAAGAGACCCAGTACTTC. This encodes CASSLPGQETQYF.